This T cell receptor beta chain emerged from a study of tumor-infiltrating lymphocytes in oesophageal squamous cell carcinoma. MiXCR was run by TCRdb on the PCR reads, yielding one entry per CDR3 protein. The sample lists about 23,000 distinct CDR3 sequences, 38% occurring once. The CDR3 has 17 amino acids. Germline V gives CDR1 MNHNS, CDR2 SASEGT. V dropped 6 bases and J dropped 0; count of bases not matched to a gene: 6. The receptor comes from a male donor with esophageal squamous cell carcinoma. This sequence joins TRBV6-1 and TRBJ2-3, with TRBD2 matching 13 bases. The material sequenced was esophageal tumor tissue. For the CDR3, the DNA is TGTGCCAGCAGCCTGGGACTAGCGGGATCCAGCACAGATACGCAGTATTTT. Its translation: CASSLGLAGSSTDTQYF.